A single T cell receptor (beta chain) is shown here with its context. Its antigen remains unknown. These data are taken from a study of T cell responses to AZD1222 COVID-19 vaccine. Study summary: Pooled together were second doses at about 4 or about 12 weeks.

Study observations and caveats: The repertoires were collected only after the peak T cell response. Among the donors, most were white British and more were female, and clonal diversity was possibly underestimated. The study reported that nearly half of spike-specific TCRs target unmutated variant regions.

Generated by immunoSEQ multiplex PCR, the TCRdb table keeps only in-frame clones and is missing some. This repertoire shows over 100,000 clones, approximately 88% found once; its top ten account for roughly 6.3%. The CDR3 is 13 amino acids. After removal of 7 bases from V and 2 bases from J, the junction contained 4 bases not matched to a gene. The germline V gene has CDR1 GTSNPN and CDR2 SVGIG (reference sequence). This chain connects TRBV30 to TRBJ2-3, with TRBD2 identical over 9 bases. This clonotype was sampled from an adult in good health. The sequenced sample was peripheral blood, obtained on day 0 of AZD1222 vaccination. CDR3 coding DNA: TGTGCCTCGAGCGGGGGGTACACAGATACGCAGTATTTT. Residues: CASSGGYTDTQYF.